Each of the 5 T cell receptor beta chains below was sequenced from the same sample in a study of cytomegalovirus exposure and HLA in healthy donors. It was with 60 Vbeta and 13 Jbeta primers that the PCR ran. Only in-frame clones appear in the TCRdb table, and some are missing; sequencing was by immunoSEQ multiplex PCR. Among 75,000 to 100,000 clones listed, around 79% were seen once. What was sequenced was PBMCs. The receptors shown here come from a female donor in good health and CMV-seropositive.

The chain has TRBV28 and TRBJ2-2, with 7 nucleotides matching TRBD2. This CDR3 comprises 14 residues. Germline CDR1 MDHEN, CDR2 SYDVKM. With V trimmed by 10 bases and J by 1 base, 6 bases remained unmatched. CDR3 nucleotides: TGTGCCACCCGCCCTAGCGGGAACACCGGGGAGCTGTTTTTT. Translating gives CATRPSGNTGELFF.

The rearrangement links TRBV29-1 to TRBJ1-1; possibly TRBD1 for D (5 bases). The CDR3 totals 12 residues. Trimming removed 1 base from V and 10 bases from J, with 13 bases in between. CDR1 and CDR2 (germline): SQVTM, ANQGSEA. CDR3 region: CSVEAQEVAAFF. CDR3 in DNA: TGCAGCGTTGAAGCACAGGAAGTAGCAGCTTTCTTT.

This chain uses TRBV6-5 with TRBJ1-1, with TRBD1 as a possible D gene (6 bases). The germline gives CDR1 MNHEY, CDR2 SVGAGI. The germline V and J ends were trimmed by 2 bases and 1 base, with 8 bases remaining between them. This CDR3 has 14 amino acids. The CDR3 nucleotides are TGTGCCAGCAGTTACCAACAGGGGAACACTGAAGCTTTCTTT. This gives the protein CASSYQQGNTEAFF.

The chain combines TRBV18 with TRBJ1-1; TRBD1 matches 8 bases. This CDR3 has 15 amino acids. J lost 1 base, V lost 4 bases, and 5 bases had no gene match. Germline lookup yields CDR1 KGHSH and CDR2 LQKENI. DNA for the CDR3: TGTGCCAGCTCACTAGGAACAGGGGGGAACACTGAAGCTTTCTTT. It yields the protein CASSLGTGGNTEAFF.

This rearrangement joins TRBV9 to TRBJ2-7; possibly TRBD2 for D (7 bases). There are 14 residues in the CDR3. V gave up 4 bases and J gave up 2 bases, with 13 bases separating them. From germline, CDR1 is SGDLS and CDR2 YYNGEE. Here the CDR3 DNA reads TGTGCCAGCAGCCCCCGGGGGGCAGCCTACGAGCAGTACTTC. Its translation: CASSPRGAAYEQYF.